This TCR beta chain is from a study of T-cell reconstitution after alpha-beta-depleted transplantation in children. The germline V gene has CDR1 DFQATT and CDR2 SNEGSKA (reference sequence). Trimming cost V 5 bases and J 4 bases, with 14 bases left between them. The CDR3 is 13 amino acids. Unique molecular identifiers featured in how the TCRbeta library was prepared. TCRdb re-called the PCR reads through MiXCR, storing one row per CDR3 protein. The table shows a few hundred thousand distinct CDR3 sequences, with 10% occurring only once. This specimen was PBMCs from the stem cell graft donor, taken from the stem cell graft. The receptor was derived from a human donor who donated a stem cell graft to a child with acute lymphoblastic leukemia. The chain combines TRBV20-1 with TRBJ2-5; D may correspond to TRBD1 or TRBD2 (7 bases each). In DNA, the CDR3 is TGCAGTGCTTGGGACTACAGGGGAGAGACCCAGTACTTC. It encodes CSAWDYRGETQYF.